This T cell receptor (beta chain) is from a study of blood T cell repertoires in COVID-19. Study background: Samples came from the United States, Italy and Spain, spanning acute and convalescent COVID-19.

The age range of participants was about 18 to 90 years, with residence in about two dozen US areas. Participants' reported clinical history set cohort assignment. Unmatched junction bases numbered 7, after V lost 5 bases and J lost 2 bases. Germline V CDR1 and CDR2: SEHNR, FQNEAQ (reference sequence). The CDR3 has 15 residues. Study processing details: From reference gene primer amplification, estimates of nucleated cell counts were derived. Sequenced by immunoSEQ multiplex PCR; TCRdb stores in-frame clones only, minus some. V, J and clone size reflect that table, while D and trimming were determined from the DNA. This table has 150,000 to 200,000 clones, approximately 80% appearing once.

This receptor was obtained from a woman aged 60-75 years with acute COVID-19. Specimen: PBMCs or T cells enriched from blood (not recorded which). The chain carries TRBV7-9 and TRBJ1-2; TRBD1 matches 8 bases. CDR3 DNA sequence: TGTGCCAGCAGCCAGACAGGGGCGGGGAACTATGGCTACACCTTC. It codes for CASSQTGAGNYGYTF.